Below, 28 T cell receptor beta chains from the same sample are listed, as sequenced in a study of T-cell reconstitution after alpha-beta-depleted transplantation in children. A library of TCRbeta sequences, prepared with unique molecular identifiers, was generated. TCRdb re-called the PCR reads with MiXCR, one entry per CDR3 protein. This sample carries 80,000 to 95,000 distinct CDR3 sequences, approximately 8.4% of them seen once, and the ten largest clones take approximately 6.6%. Source: PBMCs from the stem cell graft donor, taken from the stem cell graft. Receptor source: a human donor who donated a stem cell graft to a child with congenital amegakaryocytic thrombocytopenia.

This clonotype was found many times. This chain links TRBV12-3 or TRBV12-4 with TRBJ2-3, with 13 positions matching TRBD2. The CDR3 sequence is 20 residues long. V dropped 5 bases and J dropped 4; count of bases not matched to a gene: 18. The chain's CDR3 is CASSAGTSGTSYGVADTQYF. CDR3 DNA sequence: TGTGCCAGCAGTGCCGGGACTAGCGGGACTTCATATGGGGTCGCAGATACGCAGTATTTT.

This clonotype was detected many times. The chain carries TRBV7-2 and TRBJ1-4; possibly TRBD1 for D (6 bases). This CDR3 is built from 15 residues. Germline values: CDR1 SGHTA, CDR2 FQGNSA. The V gene lost 5 bases and the J gene lost 0 bases, with 10 bases spanning the gap. CDR3 nucleotides: TGTGCCAGCAGCATGACAGGACCAACTAATGAAAAACTGTTTTTT. This gives the protein CASSMTGPTNEKLFF.

This clonotype was counted many times. The gene calls are TRBV20-1 and TRBJ1-6; perhaps TRBD1 as D (5 bases). The CDR3 runs to 11 residues. Trimming removed 6 bases at V and 9 bases at J, with 9 bases between. Germline CDR1 reads DFQATT; CDR2 reads SNEGSKA (reference sequence). CDR3 coding DNA: TGCAGTGCAGGGGATGGTTCACCCCTCCACTTT. Its translation: CSAGDGSPLHF.

There are many counts of this clonotype. This chain connects TRBV12-3 or TRBV12-4 to TRBJ1-2; D not resolved. V was cut by 2 bases and J by 7 bases, with 17 bases left in between. CDR3 length: 15 amino acids. In DNA form, the CDR3 reads TGTGCCAGCAGTTTAACGAGGGTTCGGGTTAGTGGCTACACCTTC. This translates into CASSLTRVRVSGYTF.

This clonotype was counted between two and nine times. The J gene is TRBJ1-6, the V gene TRBV19; D call uncertain. The germline V gene has CDR1 LNHDA and CDR2 SQIVND (reference sequence). There are 12 residues in the CDR3. V lost 5 bases and J lost 6, with 5 bases in between. CDR3 in DNA: TGTGCCAGTAGTCACAGTAATTCACCCCTCCACTTT. Translating it yields CASSHSNSPLHF.

Ten or more counts support this clonotype. The chain joins TRBV24-1 to TRBJ2-3, with 10 bases lining up with TRBD1. Germline CDR1 is KGHDR and CDR2 is SFDVKD. The CDR3 runs to 16 residues. V shed 2 bases and J 0 bases; nucleotides not matched to a gene: 1. The CDR3 loop reads CATSDWTGGSTDTQYF. As DNA, the CDR3 is TGTGCCACCAGTGATTGGACAGGGGGAAGCACAGATACGCAGTATTTT.

There are many counts of this clonotype. The chain uses TRBV5-1 and TRBJ1-6; D gene ambiguous. The length of the CDR3 is 14 residues. Trimming took 0 bases from V and 4 from J, leaving 5 bases between them. In germline, CDR1 is SGHRS, CDR2 YFSETQ. The CDR3 spells CASSLGDYNSPLHF. The CDR3 bases are TGCGCCAGCAGCTTGGGTGATTATAATTCACCCCTCCACTTT.

There are many counts of this clonotype. V gene TRBV19 combines with J gene TRBJ1-6; perhaps TRBD1 as D (5 bases). The germline V gene encodes CDR1 LNHDA and CDR2 SQIVND (reference sequence). V lost 4 bases and J 6 bases, leaving 7 bases between the germline ends. This CDR3 has 13 amino acids. CDR3: CASSTGFNSPLHF. The CDR3 bases are TGTGCCAGTAGTACAGGGTTTAATTCACCCCTCCACTTT.

The chain links TRBV28 to TRBJ1-2; 10 nucleotides line up with TRBD1. The CDR3 loop spans 13 amino acids. CDR1 MDHEN and CDR2 SYDVKM come from the germline V gene. V lost 11 bases to trimming and J lost 1 base; unmatched junction nucleotides: 4. In DNA, the CDR3 is TGTGCCGGCCGGGACAGGGGTAACTATGGCTACACCTTC. The encoded protein is CAGRDRGNYGYTF.

Many counts were recorded for this clonotype. The germline gene is not matched at one end of the junction; a read error may be the cause. The chain links TRBV9 to TRBJ1-2; no definite D call. The V gene's germline CDR1 is SGDLS and CDR2 YYNGEE. The CDR3 is made up of 12 amino acids. CDR3 nucleotide sequence: TGTGCCAGCAGCGTAGACTGGGGTTGGGCATCCTTC. Protein: CASSVDWGWASF.

For the CDR3, the DNA is TGCGCCAGCAGCCAAGGTCTTGGCAGGGCGAGAAATGAGCAGTTCTTC. Residues: CASSQGLGRARNEQFF. V and J are TRBV4-1 and TRBJ2-1, with D maybe TRBD1 (5 bases). The length of the CDR3 is 16 residues. V shed 1 base and J shed 7 bases, with 17 bases lying between them. CDR1 MGHRA and CDR2 YSYEKL come from the germline V gene.

This clonotype has at least ten counts. The chain links TRBV7-9 to TRBJ2-3, with a tentative D call TRBD2 (5 bases). Trimming took 4 bases from V and 2 from J, leaving 16 bases between them. CDR3 size: 16 residues. CDR1 and CDR2 from the germline V gene are SEHNR and FQNEAQ (reference sequence). The CDR3 region is CASSSGLDSHTDTQYF. CDR3 in DNA: TGTGCCAGCAGCTCCGGACTTGATTCACACACAGATACGCAGTATTTT.

This clonotype was counted at least ten times. The J gene is TRBJ2-1, the V gene TRBV7-9; 10 bases align to TRBD1. Germline V gene lookup returns CDR1 SEHNR and CDR2 FQNEAQ (reference sequence). Germline trimming cut 5 bases from V and 4 bases from J; bases unmatched to any gene: 11. CDR3 length: 17 residues. The CDR3 loop reads CASSPRQGANHYNEQFF. CDR3 nucleotides: TGTGCCAGCAGCCCGCGACAGGGGGCTAATCATTACAATGAGCAGTTCTTC.

In this sample, this clonotype turned up many times. This chain joins TRBV5-1 and TRBJ2-7, with 11 bases matching TRBD1. CDR1 SGHRS and CDR2 YFSETQ come from the germline V gene. V shed 3 bases, J shed 3 bases, and the junction held 8 bases outside the gene matches. The length of the CDR3 is 16 residues. The CDR3 nucleotides are TGCGCCAGCAGCTACTCCTCCGGGACAGGGGGCTACGAGCAGTACTTC. Translating it yields CASSYSSGTGGYEQYF.

In its sample, this clonotype was seen many times. This chain uses TRBV29-1 with TRBJ1-5, with D perhaps matching TRBD1 (5 bases). V was cut by 6 bases and J by 2 bases, with 14 bases left in between. Looked up from germline, CDR1 is SQVTM and CDR2 is ANQGSEA. The CDR3 covers 14 residues. CDR3 in DNA: TGCAGCGTCCGGGCTGGGGGGGGCAATCAGCCCCAGCATTTT. Protein: CSVRAGGGNQPQHF.

V usage is TRBV10-3 and J usage is TRBJ2-3; possible D gene TRBD2, 5 bases. Trimming cost V 0 bases and J 0 bases, with 7 bases left between them. The CDR3 is 15 amino acids. The V gene's germline CDR1 is ENHRY and CDR2 SYGVKD. The CDR3 reads CAISESAGSTDTQYF. DNA for the CDR3: TGTGCCATCAGTGAGTCTGCGGGCAGCACAGATACGCAGTATTTT.

This rearrangement joins TRBV5-1 to TRBJ1-5; tentative D call: TRBD1 (5 bases). Germline assignment: CDR1 SGHRS and CDR2 YFSETQ. CDR3 length: 16 residues. V lost 0 bases and J 3 bases, leaving 13 bases between the germline ends. CDR3 coding DNA: TGCGCCAGCAGCTTGGCCGGGGCGGAGACCAATCAGCCCCAGCATTTT. It codes for CASSLAGAETNQPQHF.

Many counts were recorded for this clonotype. The rearrangement uses TRBV18 and TRBJ2-2; D gene ambiguous. V dropped 1 base and J dropped 2 bases, with 8 bases sitting between them. The CDR3 is 15 residues long. CDR1 and CDR2 (germline): KGHSH, LQKENI. The CDR3 region has the DNA TGTGCCAGCTCACCACGAGACCTAAACACCGGGGAGCTGTTTTTT. Translation gives CASSPRDLNTGELFF.

This clonotype was observed at least ten times. The rearrangement links TRBV7-8 to TRBJ2-7; D is possibly TRBD1 (5 bases). Germline assignment: CDR1 SGHVS and CDR2 FQNEAQ. The CDR3 runs to 13 residues. Trimming left V 7 bases short and J 5 bases short, with 15 bases between. In DNA form, the CDR3 reads TGTGCCAGCACGTCCAGGGTTTTCAACGAGCAGTACTTC. Its translation is CASTSRVFNEQYF.

This clonotype was recorded at least ten times. The V call is TRBV5-1, the J call TRBJ2-2, with D possibly TRBD2 on 5 matching bases. The V end lost 4 bases, the J end lost 1 base, and 14 bases lay between the germline ends. Germline V gene sequence: CDR1 SGHRS, CDR2 YFSETQ. CDR3 length: 16 residues. The DNA of the CDR3 is TGCGCCAGCAGCCCCCGGGGTAGCTGGAACACCGGGGAGCTGTTTTTT. Translation gives CASSPRGSWNTGELFF. The entire variable domain, with the rest obtained from reference TRBV5-1 and TRBJ2-2, is as follows: KAGVTQTPRYLIKTRGQQVTLSCSPISGHRSVSWYQQTPGQGLQFLFEYFSETQRNKGNFPGRFSGRQFSNSRSEMNVSTLELGDSALYLCASSPRGSWNTGELFFGEGSRLTVL.

Comment on this clonotype: The CDR3 does not end in the conserved phenylalanine or tryptophan, so this is likely a read error. No DNA is shown, since the ends of the CDR3 on it are uncertain; the CDR3 is the one TCRdb lists. The chain couples TRBV10-3 to TRBJ1-1; whether TRBD1, the table's D call, matches the DNA was not checked. A total of 11 residues make up the CDR3, ends included. CDR1 and CDR2 (germline): ENHRY, SYGVKD. CDR3 residues: CAQRDVFVTFL.

This clonotype has a single count. The chain recombines TRBV12-2 with TRBJ2-7. TRBV12-2 constitutes a pseudogene. CDR3 length: 13 residues. In DNA, the CDR3 is TGTGCAAGTTTTCTCTCGGGGTTGTACGAGCAGTACTTC. Translated: CASFLSGLYEQYF.

This clonotype has at least ten counts. The chain has TRBV20-1 and TRBJ1-6; the match to TRBD1 covers 7 bases. Per germline, CDR1 DFQATT and CDR2 SNEGSKA (reference sequence). The CDR3 is 14 amino acids. V gave up 0 bases and J gave up 7 bases; unmatched junction bases: 3. The CDR3 sequence: CSARDQGQNSPLHF. Here the CDR3 DNA reads TGCAGTGCTAGAGATCAGGGACAGAATTCACCCCTCCACTTT.

This clonotype was found many times. The chain recombines TRBV5-1 with TRBJ2-5, with TRBD2 identical over 13 bases. The germline gives CDR1 SGHRS, CDR2 YFSETQ. The CDR3 totals 17 residues. Unmatched junction bases numbered 8, after V lost 3 bases and J lost 3 bases. The DNA for the CDR3 is TGCGCCAGCAGCTCCGACCCGGGACTAGCGGGGAAAGAGACCCAGTACTTC. Translation gives CASSSDPGLAGKETQYF.

The table lists this clonotype with many counts. The chain joins TRBV5-1 to TRBJ1-1; perhaps TRBD1 as D (5 bases). The CDR3 contains 14 residues. Germline V gives CDR1 SGHRS, CDR2 YFSETQ. Trimming stripped 4 bases from V and 2 bases from J, with 12 bases between. The CDR3 DNA is TGCGCCAGCAGCCCCGGGACTATTAACACTGAAGCTTTCTTT. Translation gives CASSPGTINTEAFF. The entire variable domain, with the rest obtained from reference TRBV5-1 and TRBJ1-1, is as follows: KAGVTQTPRYLIKTRGQQVTLSCSPISGHRSVSWYQQTPGQGLQFLFEYFSETQRNKGNFPGRFSGRQFSNSRSEMNVSTLELGDSALYLCASSPGTINTEAFFGQGTRLTVV.

This clonotype has at least ten counts. This chain uses TRBV11-2 with TRBJ2-1, with D uncertain. Germline-derived CDR1 and CDR2 are SGHAT and FQNNGV. The CDR3 totals 12 residues. Trimming shortened V by 1 base and J by 6 bases, and 4 bases separated the two germline ends. This chain's CDR3 is CASSLGPNEQFF. CDR3 coding DNA: TGTGCCAGCAGCTTAGGTCCCAATGAGCAGTTCTTC.

Comment on this clonotype: Being one base from a much bigger clone, this may be a read error. The V gene is TRBV28, the J gene TRBJ2-6; D might be TRBD1 or TRBD2, each matching 5 bases. CDR1 MDHEN and CDR2 SYDVKM come from the germline V gene. The CDR3 is made up of 15 amino acids. The CDR3: CASSLVTAGANGLTF. DNA of the CDR3: TGTGCCAGCAGTTTAGTGACAGCCGGGGCCAACGGCCTGACTTTC.

The chain joins TRBV2 to TRBJ1-5; 7 bases line up with TRBD1. With V trimmed by 7 bases and J by 5 bases, 11 bases remained unmatched. CDR1 is SNHLY and CDR2 is FYNNEI in the germline V gene. This CDR3 region has 15 residues. The CDR3 DNA reads as TGTGCCAGCACCTGGACAGGAGGGAGCTATCAGCCCCAGCATTTT. It is translated as CASTWTGGSYQPQHF.